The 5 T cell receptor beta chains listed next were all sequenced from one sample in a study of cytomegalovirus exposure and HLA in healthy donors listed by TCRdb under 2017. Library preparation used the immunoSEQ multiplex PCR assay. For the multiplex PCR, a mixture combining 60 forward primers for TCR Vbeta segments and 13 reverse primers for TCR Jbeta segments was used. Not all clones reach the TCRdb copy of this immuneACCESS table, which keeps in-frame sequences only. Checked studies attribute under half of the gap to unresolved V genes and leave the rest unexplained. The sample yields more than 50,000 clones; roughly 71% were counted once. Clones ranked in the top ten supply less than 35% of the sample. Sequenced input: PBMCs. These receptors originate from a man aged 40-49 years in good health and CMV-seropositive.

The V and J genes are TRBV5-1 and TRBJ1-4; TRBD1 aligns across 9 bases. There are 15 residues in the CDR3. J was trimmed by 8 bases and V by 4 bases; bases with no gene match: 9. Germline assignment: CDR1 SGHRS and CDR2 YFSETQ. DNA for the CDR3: TGCGCCAGCAGCCCGGACAGGGGTCGGGAGGAAAAACTGTTTTTT. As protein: CASSPDRGREEKLFF.

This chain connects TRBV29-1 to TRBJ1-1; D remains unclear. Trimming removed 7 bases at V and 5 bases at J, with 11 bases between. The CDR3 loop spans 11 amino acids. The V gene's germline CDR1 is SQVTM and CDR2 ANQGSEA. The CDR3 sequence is CSGATRTEAFF. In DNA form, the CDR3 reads TGCAGCGGAGCGACTCGGACTGAAGCTTTCTTT.

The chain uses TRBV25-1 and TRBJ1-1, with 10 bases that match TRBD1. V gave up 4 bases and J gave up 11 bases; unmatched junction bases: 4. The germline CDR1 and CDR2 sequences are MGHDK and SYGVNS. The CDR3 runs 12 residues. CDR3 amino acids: CASSGQGAPAFF. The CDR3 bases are TGTGCCAGCAGTGGACAGGGGGCGCCGGCTTTCTTT.

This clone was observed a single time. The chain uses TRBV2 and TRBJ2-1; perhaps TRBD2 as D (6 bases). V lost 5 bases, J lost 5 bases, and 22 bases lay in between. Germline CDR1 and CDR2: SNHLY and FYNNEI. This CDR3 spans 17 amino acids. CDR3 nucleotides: TGTGCCAGCAGTAGCCCTCCGGGGACTCCAGGCGACAATGAGCAGTTCTTC. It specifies CASSSPPGTPGDNEQFF.

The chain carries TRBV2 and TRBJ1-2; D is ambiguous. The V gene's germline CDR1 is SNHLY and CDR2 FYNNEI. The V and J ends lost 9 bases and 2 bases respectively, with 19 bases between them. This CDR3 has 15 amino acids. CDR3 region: CARASFRIPNYGYTF. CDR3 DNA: TGTGCCAGGGCTAGCTTCAGGATACCCAACTATGGCTACACCTTC.